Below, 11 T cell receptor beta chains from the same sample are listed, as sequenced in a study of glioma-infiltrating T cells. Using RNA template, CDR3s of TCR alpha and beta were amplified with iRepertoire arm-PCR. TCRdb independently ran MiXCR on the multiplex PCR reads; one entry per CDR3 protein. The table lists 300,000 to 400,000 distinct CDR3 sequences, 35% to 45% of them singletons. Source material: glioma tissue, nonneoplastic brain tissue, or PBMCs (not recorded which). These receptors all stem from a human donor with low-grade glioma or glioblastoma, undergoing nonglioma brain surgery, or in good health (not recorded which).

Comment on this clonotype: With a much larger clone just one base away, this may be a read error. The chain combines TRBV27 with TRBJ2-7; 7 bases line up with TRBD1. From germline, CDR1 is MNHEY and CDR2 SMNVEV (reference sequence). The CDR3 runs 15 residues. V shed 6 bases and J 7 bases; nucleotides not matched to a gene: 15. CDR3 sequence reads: CASSPIIDRDNEQYF. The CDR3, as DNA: TGTGCCAGCAGCCCTATAATCGACAGGGACAATGAGCAGTACTTC.

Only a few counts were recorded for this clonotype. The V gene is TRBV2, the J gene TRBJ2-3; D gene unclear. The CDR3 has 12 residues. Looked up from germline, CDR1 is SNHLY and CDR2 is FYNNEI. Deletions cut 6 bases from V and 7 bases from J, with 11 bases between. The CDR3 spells CASRAYSNTQYF. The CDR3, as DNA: TGTGCCAGCAGGGCCTACAGTAATACGCAGTATTTT. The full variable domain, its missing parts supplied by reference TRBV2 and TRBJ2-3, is EPEVTQTPSHQVTQMGQEVILRCVPISNHLYFYWYRQILGQKVEFLVSFYNNEISEKSEIFDDQFSVERPDGSNFTLKIRSTKLEDSAMYFCASRAYSNTQYFGPGTRLTVL.

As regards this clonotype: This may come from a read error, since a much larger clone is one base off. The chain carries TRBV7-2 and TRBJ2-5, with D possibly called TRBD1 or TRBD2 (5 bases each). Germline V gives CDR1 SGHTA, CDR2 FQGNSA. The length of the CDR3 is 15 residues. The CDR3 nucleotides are TGTGCCAGCAGCTTACGGTTGGGGGAGCAAGGGACCCAGTACTTC. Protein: CASSLRLGEQGTQYF.

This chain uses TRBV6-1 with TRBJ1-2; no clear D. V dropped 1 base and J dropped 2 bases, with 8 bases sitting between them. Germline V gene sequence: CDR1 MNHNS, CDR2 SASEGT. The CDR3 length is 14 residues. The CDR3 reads CASSEGPANYGYTF. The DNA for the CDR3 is TGTGCCAGCAGTGAAGGGCCAGCAAACTATGGCTACACCTTC.

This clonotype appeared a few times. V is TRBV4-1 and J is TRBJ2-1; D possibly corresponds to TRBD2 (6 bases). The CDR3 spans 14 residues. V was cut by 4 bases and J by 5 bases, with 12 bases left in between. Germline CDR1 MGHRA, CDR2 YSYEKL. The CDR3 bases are TGCGCCAGCAGCCGAACTAGCCCAAACAATGAGCAGTTCTTC. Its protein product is CASSRTSPNNEQFF.

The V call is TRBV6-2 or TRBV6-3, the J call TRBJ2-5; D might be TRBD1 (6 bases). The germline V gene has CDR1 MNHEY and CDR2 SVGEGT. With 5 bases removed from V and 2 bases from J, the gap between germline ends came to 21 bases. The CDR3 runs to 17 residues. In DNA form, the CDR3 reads TGTGCCAGCAGTCATCCACAGACCGGGACACATCAAGAGACCCAGTACTTC. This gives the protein CASSHPQTGTHQETQYF.

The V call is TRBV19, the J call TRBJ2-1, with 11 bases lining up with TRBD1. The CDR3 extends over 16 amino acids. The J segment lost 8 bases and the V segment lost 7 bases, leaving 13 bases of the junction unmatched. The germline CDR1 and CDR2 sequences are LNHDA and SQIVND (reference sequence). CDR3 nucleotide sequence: TGTGCCAGTACTAAGGGCAGGACAGGGGGCCGATATGAGCAGTTCTTC. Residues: CASTKGRTGGRYEQFF.

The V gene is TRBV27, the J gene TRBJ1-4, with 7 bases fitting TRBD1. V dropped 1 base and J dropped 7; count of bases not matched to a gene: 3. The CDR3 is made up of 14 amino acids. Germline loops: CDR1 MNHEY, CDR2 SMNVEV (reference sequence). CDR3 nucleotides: TGTGCCAGCAGTTTATTCAGGGGGAGTGAAAAACTGTTTTTT. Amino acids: CASSLFRGSEKLFF.

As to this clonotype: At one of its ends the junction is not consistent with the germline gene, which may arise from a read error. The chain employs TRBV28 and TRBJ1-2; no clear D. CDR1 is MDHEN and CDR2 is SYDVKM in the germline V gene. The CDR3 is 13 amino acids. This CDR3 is CASSSESVYGYSF. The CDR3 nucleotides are TGTGCCAGCAGCTCAGAGTCGGTCTATGGCTACAGCTTT.

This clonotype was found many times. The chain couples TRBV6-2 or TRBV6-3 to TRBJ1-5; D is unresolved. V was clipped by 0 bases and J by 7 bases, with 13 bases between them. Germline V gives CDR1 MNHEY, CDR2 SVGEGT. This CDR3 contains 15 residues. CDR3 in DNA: TGTGCCAGCAGTTACTCGGCGGAGGGCGGGCAGCCCCAGCATTTT. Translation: CASSYSAEGGQPQHF.

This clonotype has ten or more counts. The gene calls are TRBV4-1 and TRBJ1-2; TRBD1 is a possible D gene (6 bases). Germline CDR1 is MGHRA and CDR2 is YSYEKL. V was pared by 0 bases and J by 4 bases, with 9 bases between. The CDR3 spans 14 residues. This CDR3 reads CASSQDRGSYGYTF. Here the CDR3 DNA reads TGCGCCAGCAGCCAAGACAGGGGTAGCTATGGCTACACCTTC.